This passage covers 8 T cell receptor beta chains from one sample sequenced in a study of blood T cell repertoires in COVID-19. The method was immunoSEQ multiplex PCR; TCRdb's version includes in-frame clones alone and lacks a portion of them. Here the sample spans 200,000 to 300,000 clones, roughly 88% being singletons. The sequenced material came from peripheral blood. The receptors shown here come from an elderly woman with COVID-19, enrolled during active disease.

V usage is TRBV7-9 and J usage is TRBJ1-3; D ambiguous. The CDR3 covers 14 residues. The germline CDR1 and CDR2 sequences are SEHNR and FQNEAQ (reference sequence). V gave up 4 bases and J gave up 4 bases, with 11 bases separating them. The CDR3 loop is CASSSEGFGNTIYF. The CDR3 nucleotides read TGTGCCAGCAGCTCCGAGGGATTCGGAAACACCATATATTTT.

The rearrangement joins TRBV11-2 to TRBJ2-5, with 7 bases matching TRBD1. V was pared by 3 bases and J by 5 bases, with 12 bases of the junction left unmatched. Germline CDR1 is SGHAT and CDR2 is FQNNGV. The CDR3 sequence is 16 residues long. This chain's CDR3 is CASSFTSTGAAETQYF. Here the CDR3 DNA reads TGTGCCAGCAGCTTTACCTCCACAGGGGCGGCGGAGACCCAGTACTTC.

The chain carries TRBV4-2 and TRBJ1-6; D not resolved. Germline values: CDR1 LGHNA, CDR2 YNFKEQ. The V and J ends lost 3 bases and 8 bases respectively, with 26 bases between them. This CDR3 is 19 amino acids long. In DNA, the CDR3 is TGTGCCAGCAGCCATGTCTTTTCTGAGGGTATAAGGTCTGATTCACCCCTCCACTTT. Translation: CASSHVFSEGIRSDSPLHF.

The J gene is TRBJ2-3, the V gene TRBV19; TRBD2 is a possible D gene (6 bases). The CDR3 is made up of 15 amino acids. Germline CDR1 and CDR2: LNHDA and SQIVND (reference sequence). V dropped 4 bases and J dropped 2 bases, with 13 bases sitting between them. As DNA, the CDR3 is TGTGCCAGTAGTAGACTAGAGAGGGACACAGATACGCAGTATTTT. Protein: CASSRLERDTDTQYF.

CDR3 bases: TGTGCCAGCAGACCCCGGGAGGGCACTGAAGCTTTCTTT. Encoded protein: CASRPREGTEAFF. The rearrangement links TRBV2 to TRBJ1-1; the D is unclear. The CDR3 loop spans 13 amino acids. The V gene lost 6 bases and the J gene lost 4 bases, with 12 bases spanning the gap. The V gene's germline CDR1 is SNHLY and CDR2 FYNNEI.

Only a few counts were recorded for this clone. This chain joins TRBV6-5 and TRBJ1-2; weak D call: TRBD1 (6 bases). The CDR3 length is 15 residues. Per germline, CDR1 MNHEY and CDR2 SVGAGI. The germline V and J ends were trimmed by 0 bases and 8 bases, with 16 bases remaining between them. CDR3 nucleotide sequence: TGTGCCAGCAGTTACTCGAGACTCGAGGGGGACGGCTACACCTTC. This gives the protein CASSYSRLEGDGYTF.

The chain uses TRBV28 and TRBJ1-1, with unresolved D. CDR3 length: 12 residues. From germline, CDR1 is MDHEN and CDR2 SYDVKM. Trimming shortened V by 6 bases and J by 2 bases, and 7 bases separated the two germline ends. Here the CDR3 DNA reads TGTGCCAGCAGACAACAAAACACTGAAGCTTTCTTT. Translating it yields CASRQQNTEAFF.

The chain has TRBV12-3 or TRBV12-4 and TRBJ1-2; D remains unclear. V was clipped by 6 bases and J by 3 bases, with 5 bases between them. This CDR3 spans 11 amino acids. CDR3 region: CASRRDYGYTF. The CDR3 DNA reads as TGTGCCAGCAGGCGGGACTATGGCTACACCTTC.